The T cell receptor beta chain under discussion was sequenced for a study of blood T cell repertoires in COVID-19. The protocol was immunoSEQ multiplex PCR, while the TCRdb copy is restricted to in-frame clones and leaves out a portion. The sample carries roughly 230,000 clones, more than 65% recorded once. The V end was cut by 2 bases, the J end by 4 bases, with 11 bases between. The CDR3 spans 15 residues. Sequencing used PBMCs or T cells enriched from blood (not recorded which). This TCR derives from a man aged 45 to 65 who had recovered from COVID-19. This sequence joins TRBV23-1 and TRBJ2-2; D possibly corresponds to TRBD1 (5 bases). TRBV23-1 is annotated as an ORF whose role is uncertain. CDR3 DNA sequence: TGCGCCAGCAGTCAAGGGGAAGGGGCCACCGGGGAGCTGTTTTTT. Encoded protein: CASSQGEGATGELFF.